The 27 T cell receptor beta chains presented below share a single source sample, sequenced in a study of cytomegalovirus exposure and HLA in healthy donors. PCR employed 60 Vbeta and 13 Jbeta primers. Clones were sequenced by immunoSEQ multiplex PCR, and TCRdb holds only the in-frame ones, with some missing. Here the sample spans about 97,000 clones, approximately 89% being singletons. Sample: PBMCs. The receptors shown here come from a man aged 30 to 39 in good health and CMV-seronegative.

The CDR3 is CASSRPTLAGVGETQYF. As DNA, the CDR3 is TGTGCCAGCTCACGCCCCACACTAGCGGGAGTCGGGGAGACCCAGTACTTC. V gene TRBV18 combines with J gene TRBJ2-5; TRBD2 matches 11 bases. V trimming: 4 bases; J trimming: 5 bases; junction bases outside the gene matches: 12. Per germline, CDR1 KGHSH and CDR2 LQKENI. The CDR3 runs to 17 residues.

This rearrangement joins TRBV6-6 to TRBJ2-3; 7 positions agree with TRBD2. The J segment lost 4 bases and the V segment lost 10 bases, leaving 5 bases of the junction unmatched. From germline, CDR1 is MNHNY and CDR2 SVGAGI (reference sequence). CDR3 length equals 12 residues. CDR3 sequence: CAIRRGSDTQYF. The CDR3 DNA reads TGTGCCATCCGGCGGGGGTCAGATACGCAGTATTTT.

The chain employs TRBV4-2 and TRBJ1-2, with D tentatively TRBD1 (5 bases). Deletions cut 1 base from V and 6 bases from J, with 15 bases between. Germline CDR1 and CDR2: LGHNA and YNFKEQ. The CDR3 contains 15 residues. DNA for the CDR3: TGTGCCAGCAGCCAAGGGGTCGGGGGGGTTCATGGCTACACCTTC. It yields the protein CASSQGVGGVHGYTF.

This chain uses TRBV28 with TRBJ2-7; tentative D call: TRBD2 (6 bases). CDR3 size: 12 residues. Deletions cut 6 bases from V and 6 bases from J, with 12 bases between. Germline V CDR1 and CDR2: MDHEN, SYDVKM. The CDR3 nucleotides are TGTGCCAGCAGGCTGACTAGTGCCGAGCAGTACTTC. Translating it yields CASRLTSAEQYF.

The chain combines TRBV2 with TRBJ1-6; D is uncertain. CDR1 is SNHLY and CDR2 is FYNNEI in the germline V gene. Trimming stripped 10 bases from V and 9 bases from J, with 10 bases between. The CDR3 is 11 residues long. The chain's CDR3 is CAIGSPSPLHF. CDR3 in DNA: TGTGCCATCGGTTCCCCTTCACCCCTCCACTTT.

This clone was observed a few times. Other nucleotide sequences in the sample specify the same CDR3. The CDR3 region is CASSSGLERGYTF. The CDR3 DNA is TGTGCCAGCAGCTCCGGACTAGAGAGGGGCTACACCTTC. The chain is built from TRBV6-5 and TRBJ1-2; D is undetermined. Germline V gene data show CDR1 as MNHEY and CDR2 as SVGAGI. Trimming took off 6 bases at V and 8 bases at J, with 16 bases between the two ends. This CDR3 is 13 amino acids long.

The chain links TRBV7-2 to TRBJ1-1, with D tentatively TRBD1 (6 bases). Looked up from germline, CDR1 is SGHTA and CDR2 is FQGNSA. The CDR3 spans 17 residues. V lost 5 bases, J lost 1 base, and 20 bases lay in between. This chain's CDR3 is CASSPGTSPPRNTEAFF. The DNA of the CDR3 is TGTGCCAGCAGCCCGGGGACAAGTCCCCCTCGGAACACTGAAGCTTTCTTT.

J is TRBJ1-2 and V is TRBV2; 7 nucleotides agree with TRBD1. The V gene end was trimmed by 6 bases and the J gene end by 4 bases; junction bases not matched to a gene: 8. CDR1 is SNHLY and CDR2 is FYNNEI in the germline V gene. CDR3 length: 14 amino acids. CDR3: CASRPGDSSYGYTF. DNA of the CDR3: TGTGCCAGCAGGCCAGGGGACAGCAGCTATGGCTACACCTTC.

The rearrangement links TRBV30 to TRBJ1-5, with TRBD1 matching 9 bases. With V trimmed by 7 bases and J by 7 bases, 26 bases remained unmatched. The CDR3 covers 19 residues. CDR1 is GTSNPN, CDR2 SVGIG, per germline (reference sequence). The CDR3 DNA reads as TGTGCCTTTTCCTCCAGAGGGGACAGGGAACTAATACCAGGGCAGCCCCAGCATTTT. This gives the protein CAFSSRGDRELIPGQPQHF.

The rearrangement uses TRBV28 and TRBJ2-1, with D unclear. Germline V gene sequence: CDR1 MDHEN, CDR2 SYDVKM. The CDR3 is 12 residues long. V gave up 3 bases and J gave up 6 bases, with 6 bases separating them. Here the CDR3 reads CASSFPSNEQFF. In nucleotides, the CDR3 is TGTGCCAGCAGTTTCCCCTCCAATGAGCAGTTCTTC.

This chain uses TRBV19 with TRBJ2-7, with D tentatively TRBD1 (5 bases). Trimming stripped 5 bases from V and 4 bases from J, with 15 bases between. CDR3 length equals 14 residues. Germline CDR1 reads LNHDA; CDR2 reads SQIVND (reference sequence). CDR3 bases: TGTGCCAGTAGTCCCTCAGGGTTTGGTTACGAGCAGTACTTC. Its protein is CASSPSGFGYEQYF.

Here the CDR3 DNA reads TGTGCCTGGAGTGTAAGTGGGGCCAACCCCTACGAGCAGTACTTC. Translated: CAWSVSGANPYEQYF. The chain employs TRBV30 and TRBJ2-7; D might be TRBD1 (5 bases). CDR1 and CDR2 (germline): GTSNPN, SVGIG (reference sequence). The CDR3 sequence is 15 residues long. Between the trimmed V and J ends, which lost 0 bases and 2 bases, there was a span of 14 bases.

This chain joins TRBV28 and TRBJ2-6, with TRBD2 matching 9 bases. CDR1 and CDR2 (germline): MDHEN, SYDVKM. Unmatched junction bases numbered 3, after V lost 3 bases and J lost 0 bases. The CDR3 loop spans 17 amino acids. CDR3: CASSFRSGSSGANVLTF. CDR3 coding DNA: TGTGCCAGCAGTTTCCGTAGCGGGAGCTCTGGGGCCAACGTCCTGACTTTC.

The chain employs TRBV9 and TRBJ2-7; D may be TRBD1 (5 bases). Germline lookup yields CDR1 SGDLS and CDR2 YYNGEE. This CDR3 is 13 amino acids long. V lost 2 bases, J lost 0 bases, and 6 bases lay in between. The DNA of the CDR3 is TGTGCCAGCAGCGTTGACAGCTCCTACGAGCAGTACTTC. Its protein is CASSVDSSYEQYF.

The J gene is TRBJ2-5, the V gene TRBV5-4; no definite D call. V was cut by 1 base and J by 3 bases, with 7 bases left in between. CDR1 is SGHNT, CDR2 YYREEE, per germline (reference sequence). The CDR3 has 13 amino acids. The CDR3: CASSLFLEETQYF. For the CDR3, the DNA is TGTGCCAGCAGCTTGTTCCTTGAAGAGACCCAGTACTTC.

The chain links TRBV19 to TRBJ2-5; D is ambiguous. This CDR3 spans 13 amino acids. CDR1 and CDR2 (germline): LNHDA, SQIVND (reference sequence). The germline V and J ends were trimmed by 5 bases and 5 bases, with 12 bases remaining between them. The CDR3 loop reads CASSLASAETQYF. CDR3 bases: TGTGCCAGTAGTCTCGCTAGTGCGGAGACCCAGTACTTC.

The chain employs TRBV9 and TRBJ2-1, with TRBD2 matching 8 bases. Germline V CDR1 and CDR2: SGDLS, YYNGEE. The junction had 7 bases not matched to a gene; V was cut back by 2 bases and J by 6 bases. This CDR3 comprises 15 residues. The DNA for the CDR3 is TGTGCCAGCAGCGTTATGAGCGGGAGAGTCAATGAGCAGTTCTTC. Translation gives CASSVMSGRVNEQFF. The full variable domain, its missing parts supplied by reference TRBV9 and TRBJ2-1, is DSGVTQTPKHLITATGQRVTLRCSPRSGDLSVYWYQQSLDQGLQFLIQYYNGEERAKGNILERFSAQQFPDLHSELNLSSLELGDSALYFCASSVMSGRVNEQFFGPGTRLTVL.

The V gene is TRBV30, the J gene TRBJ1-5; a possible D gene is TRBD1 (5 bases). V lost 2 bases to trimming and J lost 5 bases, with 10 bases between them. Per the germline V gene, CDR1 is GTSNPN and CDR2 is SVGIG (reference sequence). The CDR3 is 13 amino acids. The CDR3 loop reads CAWSSGNYQPQHF. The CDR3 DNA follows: TGTGCCTGGAGTTCAGGGAATTATCAGCCCCAGCATTTT.

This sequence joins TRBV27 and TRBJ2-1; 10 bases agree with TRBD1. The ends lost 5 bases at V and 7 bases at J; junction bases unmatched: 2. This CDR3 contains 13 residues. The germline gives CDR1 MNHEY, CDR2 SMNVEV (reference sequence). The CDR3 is CASSPGQGNEQFF. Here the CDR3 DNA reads TGTGCCAGCAGTCCGGGACAGGGGAATGAGCAGTTCTTC.

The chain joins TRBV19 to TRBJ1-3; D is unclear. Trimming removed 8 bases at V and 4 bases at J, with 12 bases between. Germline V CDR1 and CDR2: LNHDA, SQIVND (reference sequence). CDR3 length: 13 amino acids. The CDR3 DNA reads TGTGCCAGTTCAGAGGGTGAGGGAAACACCATATATTTT. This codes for CASSEGEGNTIYF. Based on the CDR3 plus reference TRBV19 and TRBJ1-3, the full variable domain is DGGITQSPKYLFRKEGQNVTLSCEQNLNHDAMYWYRQDPGQGLRLIYYSQIVNDFQKGDIAEGYSVSREKKESFPLTVTSAQKNPTAFYLCASSEGEGNTIYFGEGSWLTVV.

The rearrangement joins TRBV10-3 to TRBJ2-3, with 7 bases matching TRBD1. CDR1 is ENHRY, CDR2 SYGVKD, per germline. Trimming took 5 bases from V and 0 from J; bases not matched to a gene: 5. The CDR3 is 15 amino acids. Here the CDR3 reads CAISRQGESTDTQYF. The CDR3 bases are TGTGCCATCAGTCGACAGGGAGAGAGCACAGATACGCAGTATTTT.

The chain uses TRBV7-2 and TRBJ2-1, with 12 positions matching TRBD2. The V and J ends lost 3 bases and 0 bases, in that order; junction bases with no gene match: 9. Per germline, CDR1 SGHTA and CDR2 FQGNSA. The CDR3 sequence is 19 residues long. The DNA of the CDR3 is TGTGCCAGCAGCTTTCGTCTAGCGGGAGGGCCAGGCTCCTACAATGAGCAGTTCTTC. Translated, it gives CASSFRLAGGPGSYNEQFF.

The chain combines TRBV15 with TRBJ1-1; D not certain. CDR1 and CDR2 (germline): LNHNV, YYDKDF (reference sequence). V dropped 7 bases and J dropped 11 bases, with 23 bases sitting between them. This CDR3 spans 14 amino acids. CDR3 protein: CATTPISGIHGAFF. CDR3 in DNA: TGTGCCACCACCCCAATTTCCGGGATACATGGTGCTTTCTTT.

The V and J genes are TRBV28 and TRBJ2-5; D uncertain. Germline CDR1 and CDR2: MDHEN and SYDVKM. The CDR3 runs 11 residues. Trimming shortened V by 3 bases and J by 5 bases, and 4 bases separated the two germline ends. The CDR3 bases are TGTGCCAGCAGTTTCGAGGAGACCCAGTACTTC. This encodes CASSFEETQYF.

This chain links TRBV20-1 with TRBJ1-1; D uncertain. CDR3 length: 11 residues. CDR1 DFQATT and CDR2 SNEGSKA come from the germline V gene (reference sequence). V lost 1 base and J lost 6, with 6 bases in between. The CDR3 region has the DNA TGCAGTGCTAGAGGGGAGCCTGAAGCTTTCTTT. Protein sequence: CSARGEPEAFF.

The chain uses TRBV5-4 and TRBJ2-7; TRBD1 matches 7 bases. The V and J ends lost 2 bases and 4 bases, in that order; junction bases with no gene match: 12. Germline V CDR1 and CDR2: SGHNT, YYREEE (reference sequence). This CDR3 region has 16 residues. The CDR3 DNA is TGTGCCAGCAGCTTAAGTCCCCAGACAGGGTCGTACGAGCAGTACTTC. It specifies CASSLSPQTGSYEQYF. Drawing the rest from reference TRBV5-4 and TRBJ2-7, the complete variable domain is ETGVTQSPTHLIKTRGQQVTLRCSSQSGHNTVSWYQQALGQGPQFIFQYYREEENGRGNFPPRFSGLQFPNYSSELNVNALELDDSALYLCASSLSPQTGSYEQYFGPGTRLTVT.

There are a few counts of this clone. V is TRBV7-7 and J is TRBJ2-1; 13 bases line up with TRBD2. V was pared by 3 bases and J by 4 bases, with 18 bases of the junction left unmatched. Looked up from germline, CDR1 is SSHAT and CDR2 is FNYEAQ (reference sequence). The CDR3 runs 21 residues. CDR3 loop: CASSLGSGTSGAITPYNEQFF. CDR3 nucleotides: TGTGCCAGCAGCTTGGGCTCCGGGACTAGCGGGGCTATCACCCCATACAATGAGCAGTTCTTC.